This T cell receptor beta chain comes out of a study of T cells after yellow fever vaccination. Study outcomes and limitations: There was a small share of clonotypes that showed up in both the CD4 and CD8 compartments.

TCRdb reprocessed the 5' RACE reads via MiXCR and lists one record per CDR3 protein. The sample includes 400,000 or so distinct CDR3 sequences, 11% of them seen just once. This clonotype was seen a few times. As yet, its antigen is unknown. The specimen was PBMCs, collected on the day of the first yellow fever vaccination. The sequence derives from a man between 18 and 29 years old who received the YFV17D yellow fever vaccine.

CDR3 protein: CASGGGYNEQFF. The CDR3 nucleotides read TGTGCCAGCGGGGGGGGATACAATGAGCAGTTCTTC. The rearrangement joins TRBV3-1 to TRBJ2-1; 7 bases are shared with TRBD2. CDR1 is LGHDT and CDR2 is YNNKEL in the germline V gene (reference sequence). The CDR3 has 12 amino acids. V lost 8 bases and J lost 4; bases outside the gene matches: 2.